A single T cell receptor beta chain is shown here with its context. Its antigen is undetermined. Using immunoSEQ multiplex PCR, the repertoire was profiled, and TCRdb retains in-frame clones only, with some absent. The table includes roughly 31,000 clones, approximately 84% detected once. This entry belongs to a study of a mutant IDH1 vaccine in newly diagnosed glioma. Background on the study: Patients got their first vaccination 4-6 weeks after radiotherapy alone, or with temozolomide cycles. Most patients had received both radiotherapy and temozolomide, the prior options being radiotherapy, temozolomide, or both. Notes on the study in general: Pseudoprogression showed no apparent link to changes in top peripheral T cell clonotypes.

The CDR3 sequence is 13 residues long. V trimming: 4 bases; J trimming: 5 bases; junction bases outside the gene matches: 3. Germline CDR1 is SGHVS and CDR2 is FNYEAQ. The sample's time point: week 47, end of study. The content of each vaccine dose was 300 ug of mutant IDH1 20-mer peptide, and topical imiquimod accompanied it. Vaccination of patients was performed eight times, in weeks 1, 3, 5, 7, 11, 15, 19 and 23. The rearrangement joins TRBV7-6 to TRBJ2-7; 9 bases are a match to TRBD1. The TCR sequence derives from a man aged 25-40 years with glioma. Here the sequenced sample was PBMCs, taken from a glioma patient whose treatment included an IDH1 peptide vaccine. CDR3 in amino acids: CASSSGTGNEQYF. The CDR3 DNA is TGTGCCAGCAGCTCAGGGACAGGGAACGAGCAGTACTTC.